A selection of T cell receptor beta chains follows, all from one sample in a study of T cell changes during pregnancy in multiple sclerosis. Here immunoSEQ multiplex PCR was the method, and the copy in TCRdb shows in-frame clones only, minus some. The sample has around 80,000 clones; 90% to 95% are singletons. The sample in question was peripheral blood, obtained in the second trimester of pregnancy. The receptors shown here come from a female donor with multiple sclerosis, enrolled in a pregnancy study. Each CDR3 is given with its conserved first and last residue.

j_call v_call cdr3_aa
TRBJ2-7 TRBV4-1 CASSPNPGLYEQYF
TRBJ1-5 TRBV7-6 CASSLATGAAQPQHF
TRBJ1-2 TRBV5-1 CASSWGDDRGPTF
TRBJ2-7 TRBV5-6 CASSLGVRNEQYF
TRBJ1-1 TRBV5-6 CASSFGQGGTEAFF
TRBJ1-1 TRBV7-9 CASSSGLPEAFF
TRBJ2-7 TRBV5-1 CASSFAEEQYF
TRBJ2-1 TRBV9 CASSEPLVVTSRGNYNEQFF
TRBJ2-3 TRBV27 CASSLGAGSTDTQYF
TRBJ2-3 TRBV28 CASSQGLAGGLDTQYF
TRBJ2-1 TRBV2 CASSERTRTSGRWGYNEQFF
TRBJ2-7 TRBV7-2 CASSSGTGLYEQYF
TRBJ2-2 TRBV6-5 CASSYPGTGELFF
TRBJ1-1 TRBV27 CASSPGTGRKTEAFF
TRBJ2-3 TRBV2 CARTLGVGTDTQYF
TRBJ2-1 TRBV6-4 CASSVIAGGPGNEQFF
TRBJ1-5 TRBV2 CASSEGQVIPGYQPQHF
TRBJ1-5 TRBV7-9 CASSFGEGRNQPQHF
TRBJ2-5 TRBV13 CASSLRSGGETQYF
TRBJ2-7 TRBV19 CASSITSGLSYEQYF
TRBJ2-2 TRBV4-2 CASSQVSSTGGLNTGELFF
TRBJ2-1 TRBV4-2 CASSQVSSGRGTYNEQFF
TRBJ2-3 TRBV7-2 CASSLRQGSTDTQYF
TRBJ1-1 TRBV2 CASGQYTEAFF
TRBJ1-5 TRBV30 CAWSGGNQPQHF
TRBJ2-7 TRBV19 CASSLYSDRTYEQYF
TRBJ1-1 TRBV27 CASSSRGAVTEAFF
TRBJ2-1 TRBV7-2 CASSLVSGSEQFF
TRBJ1-1 TRBV13 CASRAQAFEAFF
TRBJ2-2 TRBV10-2 CASSVRLAGAGELFF
TRBJ2-1 TRBV4-1 CASSQVLAGAVSWDEQFF
TRBJ2-7 TRBV4-1 CASSQDPRGYEQYF
TRBJ2-2 TRBV19 CASSTDRVITGELFF
TRBJ2-7 TRBV2 CASRTQGSGEQYF
TRBJ1-5 TRBV27 CASSLWGQGRESAQHF
TRBJ2-1 TRBV29-1 CSVDGIEGEEQFF
TRBJ2-1 TRBV9 CASSAGTSLNNEQFF
TRBJ2-1 TRBV27 CASVNLASNEQFF
TRBJ2-5 TRBV5-8 CASSQHGTGGMKTQYF
TRBJ2-7 TRBV30 CAWSALAGGPGEQYF
TRBJ2-1 TRBV30 CAGPGSPGEQFF
TRBJ2-1 TRBV6-6 CASSYSGGYEQFF
TRBJ2-3 TRBV30 CAWSGGTVGGDTQYF
TRBJ1-2 TRBV5-4 CASSPPDSYYGYTF
TRBJ2-2 TRBV27 CASSLLRTGGDTGELFF
TRBJ2-3 TRBV6-6 CASRLQSAGGDTQYF
TRBJ2-7 TRBV28 CASSLWAAGGSSYEQYF
TRBJ2-7 TRBV21-1 CASSKGFLQVSYEQYF
TRBJ2-7 TRBV27 CASSGVPRHYEQYF
TRBJ1-2 TRBV5-1 CASSLAVGVNYGYTF
TRBJ2-3 TRBV5-1 CASSSRPGTGKDTQYF
TRBJ2-7 TRBV7-2 CASSLAGLGYEQYF
TRBJ2-1 TRBV29-1 CSVVWREGLYNEQFF